These T cell receptor beta chains were read from a single sample in a study of blood T cell repertoires in COVID-19. Repertoires were generated with immunoSEQ multiplex PCR, while TCRdb's copy carries only in-frame clones and drops some. The sample includes approximately 260,000 clones, around 83% of them seen just once. Sequencing was carried out using peripheral blood. The receptor set was obtained from a woman aged 55-70 years with active or convalescent COVID-19. Both conserved end residues are part of each CDR3. A D gene is named only where the DNA matches it firmly. Where a row states a size, it is once, few, many or the class of an expanded clone; other rows omit it.

-	TRBJ2-3	TRBD2	TRBV19	19	TGTGCCAGTAGTCCTCGTGGTAGCGGGAGTACTGGGCTAACAGATACGCAGTATTTT	CASSPRGSGSTGLTDTQYF
-	TRBJ2-7	TRBD2	TRBV5-6	15	TGTGCCAGCACCCAACTAGCGGGGGGGCTCTACGAGCAGTACTTC	CASTQLAGGLYEQYF
few	TRBJ1-2	-	TRBV6-6	15	TGTGCCAGCAGCCTAAAAAGGGGAGGGGACTATGGCTACACCTTC	CASSLKRGGDYGYTF
once	TRBJ2-5	TRBD1	TRBV3-1/TRBV3-2	18	TGTGCCAGCAGCCAGACAGGGTGGGGCAAACTGGTGGTGGAGACCCAGTACTTC	CASSQTGWGKLVVETQYF
-	TRBJ1-2	-	TRBV6-5	14	TGTGCCAGCAGTTACACTGGAAGGAGCTATGGCTACACCTTC	CASSYTGRSYGYTF
-	TRBJ2-1	TRBD2	TRBV5-6	16	TGTGCCAGCAGCTCGAGACTAGCGGGGTCGCCCAATGAGCAGTTCTTC	CASSSRLAGSPNEQFF
-	TRBJ1-5	TRBD1	TRBV3-1/TRBV3-2	19	TGTGCCAGCAGCCAAGGGATTCCGACAGGGGCGAAAAGCAATCAGCCCCAGCATTTT	CASSQGIPTGAKSNQPQHF
-	TRBJ2-5	-	TRBV6-5	16	TGTGCCAGCAGTTACTCTGCGACTCTCGGCCAAGAGACCCAGTACTTC	CASSYSATLGQETQYF
once	TRBJ2-1	-	TRBV11-2	14	TGTGCCAGCAGCTCCCCTATGGCTAGCAATGAGCAGTTCTTC	CASSSPMASNEQFF
-	TRBJ1-5	-	TRBV18	14	TGTGCCAGCTCATCCGACAGTCTCAATCAGCCCCAGCATTTT	CASSSDSLNQPQHF
once	TRBJ1-2	-	TRBV6-6	16	TGTGCCAGCAGGACCTATTCCCGGACTTTTAGGGTTGGCTACACCTTC	CASRTYSRTFRVGYTF
-	TRBJ1-4	-	TRBV11-2	19	TGTGCCAGCAGCTTATGGGCAGGGGCCCGCCCTGCAACTAATGAAAAACTGTTTTTT	CASSLWAGARPATNEKLFF
few	TRBJ2-7	-	TRBV30	14	TGTGCCTGGAGTGGGGGGCAGCGAGCCTACGAGCAGTACTTC	CAWSGGQRAYEQYF
-	TRBJ1-1	TRBD1	TRBV3-1/TRBV3-2	18	TGTGCCAGCAGCCAAGCTCGTGGGACAGGGCCCCTAAACACTGAAGCTTTCTTT	CASSQARGTGPLNTEAFF
-	TRBJ1-5	-	TRBV15	15	TGTGCCACCAGCCCTGCCGGGACAAGCAATCAGCCCCAGCATTTT	CATSPAGTSNQPQHF
-	TRBJ1-2	-	TRBV19	14	TGTGCCAGTAGTATAGAAGGCAGGGGCCATGGCTACACCTTC	CASSIEGRGHGYTF
-	TRBJ1-2	-	TRBV16	14	TGTGCCAGCAGCCCCTCGGGATTGGATGGTGGCTACACCTTC	CASSPSGLDGGYTF
-	TRBJ2-1	-	TRBV7-2	16	TGTGCCAGCAGCTTAGCGGCGCGGAGCTCCTACAATGAGCAGTTCTTC	CASSLAARSSYNEQFF
many	TRBJ2-7	TRBD1	TRBV7-2	16	TGTGCCAGCAGCGATTGGATCGGGACAGGGGGCTACGAGCAGTACTTC	CASSDWIGTGGYEQYF
few	TRBJ1-1	TRBD1	TRBV5-1	15	TGCGCCAGCAGCCCGGACAGGGGACTGAACACTGAAGCTTTCTTT	CASSPDRGLNTEAFF
-	TRBJ1-2	TRBD1	TRBV5-4	14	TGTGCCAGCAGCCTGGACAGGGTAAACTATGGCTACACCTTC	CASSLDRVNYGYTF
-	TRBJ1-2	-	TRBV6-5	13	TGTGCCAGCAGTCCCCGGGAGGGCCGGGGCTACACCTTC	CASSPREGRGYTF
-	TRBJ2-2	-	TRBV30	16	TGTGCCTGGAGGGGCACAGGGTGGGGAGACACCGGGGAGCTGTTTTTT	CAWRGTGWGDTGELFF
-	TRBJ2-3	TRBD2	TRBV4-1	15	TGCGCCAGCAGCCATCTAGCGGGGCGCACAGATACGCAGTATTTT	CASSHLAGRTDTQYF
-	TRBJ2-3	TRBD1	TRBV13	15	TGTGCCAGCAGCTTAAACAGGGGCAGCACAGATACGCAGTATTTT	CASSLNRGSTDTQYF
once	TRBJ2-5	TRBD2	TRBV3-1/TRBV3-2	16	TGTGCCAGCAGCCAACCGACTAGCGGGGGTAAAGATACCCAGTACTTC	CASSQPTSGGKDTQYF
-	TRBJ1-2	TRBD1	TRBV9	14	TGTGCCAGCAGCGCCCGACAGGGGGGGTATGGCTACACCTTC	CASSARQGGYGYTF
-	TRBJ1-2	TRBD1	TRBV5-1	15	TGCGCCAGCAGCCTCTGGGGACAGGGGGCGCATGGCTACACCTTC	CASSLWGQGAHGYTF
-	TRBJ1-5	-	TRBV6-6	14	TGTGCCAGCAGTTGGATAAGGGGAAATCAGCCCCAGCATTTT	CASSWIRGNQPQHF
-	TRBJ1-3	-	TRBV29-1	14	TGCAGCGTTGAAAGACGAGGCGTCGGAAACACCATATATTTT	CSVERRGVGNTIYF
-	TRBJ1-5	-	TRBV18	13	TGTGCCAGCTCACGGGCAGTCAATCAGCCCCAGCATTTT	CASSRAVNQPQHF
-	TRBJ2-3	TRBD1	TRBV7-9	15	TGTGCCAGCAGCTCCAGGGGGATAGGCACAGATACGCAGTATTTT	CASSSRGIGTDTQYF
few	TRBJ1-2	TRBD1	TRBV6-5	13	TGTGCCAGCAGTTACGGGACAGACTATGGCTACACCTTC	CASSYGTDYGYTF
-	TRBJ2-5	TRBD2	TRBV6-2/TRBV6-3	16	TGTGCCAGCAGTTACGGGTGGGGGGGGACCCAAGAGACCCAGTACTTC	CASSYGWGGTQETQYF
-	TRBJ2-5	-	TRBV2	12	TGTGCCAGCAGAGACAGACAAGAGACCCAGTACTTC	CASRDRQETQYF
-	TRBJ1-6	TRBD1	TRBV5-1	14	TGCGCCAGCAGCTCGGGGACAGGGAAGTCGCCCCTCCACTTT	CASSSGTGKSPLHF
few	TRBJ2-1	TRBD1	TRBV7-3	16	TGTGCCAGCAGCTTAAGATCCGACAGGGTGAGCAATGAGCAGTTCTTC	CASSLRSDRVSNEQFF
-	TRBJ2-1	TRBD1	TRBV4-1	18	TGCGCCAGCAGCCCCGGGACAGGTCACCACCTCTCCTACAATGAGCAGTTCTTC	CASSPGTGHHLSYNEQFF
-	TRBJ2-3	TRBD1	TRBV5-1	14	TGCGCCAGCAGCCCAGGGACAGTCACAGATACGCAGTATTTT	CASSPGTVTDTQYF
-	TRBJ1-1	TRBD1	TRBV2	14	TGTGCCAGCAGTCGACAGGGGTCGGGAACTGAAGCTTTCTTT	CASSRQGSGTEAFF
-	TRBJ2-3	-	TRBV11-2	15	TGTGCCAGCAGCTTTAATGTGGGGGGGCCAGATACGCAGTATTTT	CASSFNVGGPDTQYF
-	TRBJ1-2	TRBD1	TRBV5-4	13	TGTGCCAGCAGCAAAGAGACAGGGAGAGGCTACACCTTC	CASSKETGRGYTF
-	TRBJ1-2	-	TRBV29-1	11	TGCAGCGTCTGGACGGGAGGGGGCTACACCTTC	CSVWTGGGYTF
-	TRBJ2-7	TRBD2	TRBV9	15	TGTGCCAGCAGCGTAGGGACTAGCGGGGTCTACGAGCAGTACTTC	CASSVGTSGVYEQYF
-	TRBJ1-3	-	TRBV27	15	TGTGCCAGCAGCCCCCTAGGGGGGGGCCGGAACACCATATATTTT	CASSPLGGGRNTIYF
-	TRBJ2-2	TRBD2	TRBV9	18	TGTGCCAGCAGCGTAGAGGCCGGCGGGGGGATGAACACCGGGGAGCTGTTTTTT	CASSVEAGGGMNTGELFF
-	TRBJ1-5	-	TRBV6-5	15	TGTGCCAGCAGGTCTGCAGGGGCGGGCAATCAGCCCCAGCATTTT	CASRSAGAGNQPQHF
-	TRBJ2-4	TRBD2	TRBV19	15	TGTGCCAGTAGTATTAGCGGGGGGGCTCCAAACATTCAGTACTTC	CASSISGGAPNIQYF
-	TRBJ2-3	-	TRBV18	15	TGTGCCAGCTCACCAATGACTTTTAGCACAGATACGCAGTATTTT	CASSPMTFSTDTQYF
-	TRBJ2-7	-	TRBV5-5	13	TGTGCCAGCAGCGGGCAGAACTCCTACGAGCAGTACTTC	CASSGQNSYEQYF
-	TRBJ1-5	-	TRBV30	16	TGTGCCTGGAGTCCGTCCGGACAGTATAGCAATCAGCCCCAGCATTTT	CAWSPSGQYSNQPQHF
-	TRBJ2-7	-	TRBV10-3	14	TGTGCCATCAGTGCGGGCGGGGACCACTACGAGCAGTACTTC	CAISAGGDHYEQYF
-	TRBJ2-3	-	TRBV18	16	TGTGCCAGCTCACCATTGCAGGGCCCTAGCACAGATACGCAGTATTTT	CASSPLQGPSTDTQYF
-	TRBJ1-6	-	TRBV30	15	TGTGCCTGGACCGGGACTGACCCCTATAATTCACCCCTCCACTTT	CAWTGTDPYNSPLHF
-	TRBJ2-5	TRBD1	TRBV5-4	15	TGTGCCAGCAGCCCGACAGGGGGGGGACAAGAGACCCAGTACTTC	CASSPTGGGQETQYF